This TCR beta chain was captured in a study of blood T cell repertoires in COVID-19. Across the whole study: Samples taken during acute and convalescent COVID-19 were collected in the United States, Italy and Spain.

CDR1 and CDR2 from the germline V gene are SGDLS and YYNGEE. Trimming stripped 3 bases from V and 4 bases from J, with 19 bases between. The CDR3 is 16 residues long. Sequenced by immunoSEQ multiplex PCR; TCRdb stores in-frame clones only, minus some. The sample holds about 160,000 clones, roughly 80% seen once. Recovered status in Cohort 3 required two negative PCRs, clearance, or symptom resolution. This rearrangement joins TRBV9 to TRBJ1-2; possible D gene TRBD1, 6 bases. The sequence was collected from a man in his fifties or sixties who had recovered from COVID-19. Material: PBMCs or T cells enriched from blood (not recorded which). The CDR3 DNA sequence: TGTGCCAGCAGCGGAGAAGATCTTACAGGGCGCTATGGCTACACCTTC. Protein product: CASSGEDLTGRYGYTF.